Sequencing of this T cell receptor beta chain was carried out in a study of sequential checkpoint blockade in melanoma. In the study overall: Patients were randomized 1:1 to nivolumab-then-ipilimumab or ipilimumab-then-nivolumab first-line.

Treatment of the sample: randomized to nivolumab then ipilimumab (arm A) or the reverse (arm B). Only in-frame clones appear in the TCRdb table, and some are missing; sequencing was by immunoSEQ multiplex PCR. Counted here are about 3,400 clones, around 21% occurring once; the ten biggest clones make up under 9%. The CDR3 contains 14 residues. Germline CDR1 SGHRS, CDR2 YFSETQ. The V segment lost 3 bases and the J segment 6 bases; nucleotides outside the gene matches: 8. On this clone: Its specificity is unknown.

The study's findings and limits: Mutational load did not correlate with tumor T-cell fraction or clonality.

This TCR was recovered from a human donor with melanoma. The material sequenced was tumor tissue (inferred from file names), taken from a patient given nivolumab and ipilimumab in sequence. The V gene is TRBV5-1, the J gene TRBJ1-1, with TRBD1 matching over 7 bases. DNA of the CDR3: TGCGCCAGCAGCTCCCAACAGGGGAGGGCTGAAGCTTTCTTT. It encodes CASSSQQGRAEAFF.